This TCR beta chain came from a study of CD8 T cells in Susac syndrome. Turning to the study itself: Within the group of sequenced Susac syndrome patients, five or six had active disease and 8 or 9 were in remission. When blood was drawn, the patients with Susac syndrome were therapy-naive, on corticosteroids, or on intravenous immunoglobulin alone.

Note on this clonotype: What it binds is not known.

Study observations and caveats: Expansion of clones was not seen in the CD4+ T cell repertoires of Susac syndrome.

The germline gives CDR1 MGHRA, CDR2 YSYEKL. This CDR3 region has 14 residues. Between the trimmed V and J ends, which lost 6 bases and 10 bases, there was a span of 16 bases. Reverse transcription of roughly 0.45 to 1 ug RNA used random hexamers. TCRdb analysed the immunoSEQ multiplex PCR reads with MiXCR anew, one entry per CDR3 protein. The table lists 120,000 to 150,000 distinct CDR3 sequences, roughly 95% of them singletons. In Susac syndrome patients, recently defined diagnostic criteria for definite or probable disease were met. The receptor was isolated from a human donor with Susac syndrome. This chain uses TRBV4-1 with TRBJ1-6; D perhaps matches TRBD1 (5 bases). Sequenced material: CD4+ T cells from PBMCs. CDR3 coding DNA: TGCGCCAGCAGAACGTTGGGGCGGAGCTCACCCCTCCACTTT. It is translated as CASRTLGRSSPLHF.